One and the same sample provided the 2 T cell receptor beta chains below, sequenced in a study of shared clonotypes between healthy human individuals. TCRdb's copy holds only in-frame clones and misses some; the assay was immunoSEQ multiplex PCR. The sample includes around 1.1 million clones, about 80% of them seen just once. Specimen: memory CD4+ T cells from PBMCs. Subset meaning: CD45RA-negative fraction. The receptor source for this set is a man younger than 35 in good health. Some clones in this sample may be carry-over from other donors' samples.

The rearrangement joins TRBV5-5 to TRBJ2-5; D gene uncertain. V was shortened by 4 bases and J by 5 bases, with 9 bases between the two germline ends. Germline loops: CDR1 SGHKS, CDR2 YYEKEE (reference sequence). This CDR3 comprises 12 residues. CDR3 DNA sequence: TGTGCCAGCAGCCCCTTGCGGGAGACCCAGTACTTC. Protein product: CASSPLRETQYF.

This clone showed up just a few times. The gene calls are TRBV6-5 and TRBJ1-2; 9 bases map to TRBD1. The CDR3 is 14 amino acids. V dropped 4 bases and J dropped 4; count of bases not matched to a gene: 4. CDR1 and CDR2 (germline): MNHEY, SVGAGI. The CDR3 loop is CASSSTDRGYGYTF. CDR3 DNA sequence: TGTGCCAGCAGTTCAACGGACAGGGGCTATGGCTACACCTTC.